Following are 12 T cell receptor beta chains from one sample sequenced in a study of blood T cell repertoires in COVID-19. Libraries were prepared by immunoSEQ multiplex PCR; TCRdb keeps only in-frame clonotypes and omits some of them. The sample consists of approximately 150,000 clones, approximately 84% of them appearing once. Sequencing input: PBMCs or T cells enriched from blood (not recorded which). The receptors come from a human donor with acute COVID-19. The donor label of this sample is uncertain.

The chain joins TRBV7-6 to TRBJ2-1, with unresolved D. Germline CDR1 is SGHVS and CDR2 is FNYEAQ. V gave up 3 bases and J gave up 8 bases, with 14 bases separating them. The CDR3 runs 14 residues. The DNA of the CDR3 is TGTGCCAGCAGCTTCTCAGGATCCCCGGATGAGCAGTTCTTC. This sequence encodes CASSFSGSPDEQFF. Full variable domain (outside the CDR3, taken from reference TRBV7-6 and TRBJ2-1): GAGVSQSPRYKVTKRGQDVALRCDPISGHVSLYWYRQALGQGPEFLTYFNYEAQQDKSGLPNDRFSAERPEGSISTLTIQRTEQRDSAMYRCASSFSGSPDEQFFGPGTRLTVL.

This chain links TRBV5-1 with TRBJ1-4; 8 bases align to TRBD1. The germline V gene has CDR1 SGHRS and CDR2 YFSETQ. The trim removed 5 bases at V and 8 bases at J, leaving 8 bases unmatched. The CDR3 extends over 14 amino acids. The CDR3, as DNA: TGCGCCAGCAGTCCGGACAGGGCAGTGGAAAAACTGTTTTTT. As protein: CASSPDRAVEKLFF. Looking up the rest from reference TRBV5-1 and TRBJ1-4 gives the full variable domain: KAGVTQTPRYLIKTRGQQVTLSCSPISGHRSVSWYQQTPGQGLQFLFEYFSETQRNKGNFPGRFSGRQFSNSRSEMNVSTLELGDSALYLCASSPDRAVEKLFFGSGTQLSVL.

This clone has a single count. The chain carries TRBV5-6 and TRBJ2-1; no clear D gene. Trimming took 6 bases from V and 0 from J, leaving 13 bases between them. CDR1 and CDR2 from the germline V gene are SGHDT and YYEEEE. There are 15 residues in the CDR3. The chain's CDR3 is CASTGSESSYNEQFF. The DNA for the CDR3 is TGTGCCAGCACTGGGTCGGAGAGCTCCTACAATGAGCAGTTCTTC.

The J gene is TRBJ2-7, the V gene TRBV28, with 7 bases identical to TRBD2. Trimming at V came to 6 bases and at J to 0 bases, leaving 14 bases not matched to a gene. Germline lookup yields CDR1 MDHEN and CDR2 SYDVKM. CDR3 length: 17 amino acids. The CDR3 here is CASSLRGGEGLSYEQYF. In DNA, the CDR3 is TGTGCCAGCAGCCTAAGAGGTGGGGAGGGACTCTCCTACGAGCAGTACTTC.

The J gene is TRBJ2-1, the V gene TRBV18, with TRBD1 matching 9 bases. From germline, CDR1 is KGHSH and CDR2 LQKENI. The J segment lost 3 bases and the V segment lost 1 base, leaving 4 bases of the junction unmatched. The CDR3 is made up of 16 amino acids. CDR3 sequence reads: CASSPQGQGNYNEQFF. CDR3 bases: TGTGCCAGCTCACCACAGGGACAGGGTAACTACAATGAGCAGTTCTTC.

The chain couples TRBV4-1 to TRBJ2-7; 8 positions agree with TRBD1. The CDR3 spans 15 residues. Per germline, CDR1 MGHRA and CDR2 YSYEKL. V shed 4 bases and J 5 bases; nucleotides not matched to a gene: 10. In nucleotides, the CDR3 is TGCGCCAGCAGCCCGGACAGGGAGCGTAGAAACGAGCAGTACTTC. Translation: CASSPDRERRNEQYF.

The gene calls are TRBV5-1 and TRBJ2-5; D is undetermined. The germline V gene has CDR1 SGHRS and CDR2 YFSETQ. This CDR3 comprises 14 residues. Trimming shortened V by 0 bases and J by 5 bases, and 11 bases separated the two germline ends. In DNA form, the CDR3 reads TGCGCCAGCAGCTTGGCCCAGATCGGGGAGACCCAGTACTTC. Its protein is CASSLAQIGETQYF.

The chain combines TRBV19 with TRBJ1-2; D is ambiguous. The CDR3 loop spans 14 amino acids. Germline CDR1 reads LNHDA; CDR2 reads SQIVND (reference sequence). Trimming cost V 3 bases and J 0 bases, with 8 bases left between them. The CDR3 loop reads CASSIMQANYGYTF. The DNA for the CDR3 is TGTGCCAGTAGTATTATGCAGGCTAACTATGGCTACACCTTC.

The V call is TRBV19, the J call TRBJ1-1; D might be TRBD1 (5 bases). CDR3 length equals 14 residues. The germline V gene encodes CDR1 LNHDA and CDR2 SQIVND (reference sequence). V shed 7 bases and J shed 4 bases, with 16 bases lying between them. DNA of the CDR3: TGTGCCAGTACGGCCTCTCAGGGCCCCACTGAAGCTTTCTTT. Translation gives CASTASQGPTEAFF. Supplemented by reference TRBV19 and TRBJ1-1, the full variable domain reads DGGITQSPKYLFRKEGQNVTLSCEQNLNHDAMYWYRQDPGQGLRLIYYSQIVNDFQKGDIAEGYSVSREKKESFPLTVTSAQKNPTAFYLCASTASQGPTEAFFGQGTRLTVV.

V gene TRBV19 combines with J gene TRBJ2-1; 10 bases agree with TRBD1. Germline V gives CDR1 LNHDA, CDR2 SQIVND (reference sequence). The CDR3 contains 15 residues. With V trimmed by 5 bases and J by 4 bases, 5 bases remained unmatched. CDR3: CASSHGQGGYNEQFF. As DNA, the CDR3 is TGTGCCAGTAGTCACGGACAGGGGGGATACAATGAGCAGTTCTTC. The full variable domain, with the rest looked up from reference TRBV19 and TRBJ2-1, is DGGITQSPKYLFRKEGQNVTLSCEQNLNHDAMYWYRQDPGQGLRLIYYSQIVNDFQKGDIAEGYSVSREKKESFPLTVTSAQKNPTAFYLCASSHGQGGYNEQFFGPGTRLTVL.

This chain connects TRBV7-2 to TRBJ1-2; the D gene is possibly TRBD1 (5 bases). Germline CDR1 and CDR2: SGHTA and FQGNSA. The V gene lost 5 bases and the J gene lost 2 bases, with 12 bases spanning the gap. The CDR3 has 14 amino acids. CDR3 sequence reads: CASSPIRGNYGYTF. CDR3 nucleotide sequence: TGTGCCAGCAGCCCGATCCGGGGGAACTATGGCTACACCTTC.

This chain uses TRBV19 with TRBJ1-2, with 7 bases aligning to TRBD1. The CDR3 length is 18 residues. The J segment lost 1 base and the V segment lost 1 base, leaving 12 bases of the junction unmatched. Germline values: CDR1 LNHDA, CDR2 SQIVND (reference sequence). CDR3 in amino acids: CASSIGRAGGRNNYGYTF. In nucleotides, the CDR3 is TGTGCCAGTAGTATAGGCCGGGCAGGGGGACGTAATAACTATGGCTACACCTTC.